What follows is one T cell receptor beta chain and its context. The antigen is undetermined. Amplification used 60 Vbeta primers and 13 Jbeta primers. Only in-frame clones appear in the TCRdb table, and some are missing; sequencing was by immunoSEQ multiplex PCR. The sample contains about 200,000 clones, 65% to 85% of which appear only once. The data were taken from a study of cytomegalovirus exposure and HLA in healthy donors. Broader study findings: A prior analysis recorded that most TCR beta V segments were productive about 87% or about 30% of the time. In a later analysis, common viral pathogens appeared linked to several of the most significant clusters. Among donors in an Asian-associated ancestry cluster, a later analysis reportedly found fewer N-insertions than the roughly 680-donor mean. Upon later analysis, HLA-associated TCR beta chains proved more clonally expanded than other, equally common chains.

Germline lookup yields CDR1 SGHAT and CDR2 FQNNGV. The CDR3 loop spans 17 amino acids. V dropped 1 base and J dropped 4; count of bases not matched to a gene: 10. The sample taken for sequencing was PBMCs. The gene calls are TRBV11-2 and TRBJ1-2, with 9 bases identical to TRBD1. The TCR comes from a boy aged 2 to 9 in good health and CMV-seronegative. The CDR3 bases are TGTGCCAGCAGCTTAGCGGGCCCTGGACAGGGGCTCTATGGCTACACCTTC. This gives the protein CASSLAGPGQGLYGYTF. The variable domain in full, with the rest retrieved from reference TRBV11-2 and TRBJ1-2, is EAGVAQSPRYKIIEKRQSVAFWCNPISGHATLYWYQQILGQGPKLLIQFQNNGVVDDSQLPKDRFSAERLKGVDSTLKIQPAKLEDSAVYLCASSLAGPGQGLYGYTFGSGTRLTVV.